A single sample gave rise to the 3 T cell receptor beta chains below, sequenced in a study of human T cells and chemical hapten exposure (dated by TCRdb to the early 2020s). The sample's time point, from its label and the paper: patch test 1, 2 weeks after DPC sensitization. According to the study, the label for this sample's treatment or condition signals: therapeutic diphenylcyclopropenone sensitization with weekly scalp DPC. Libraries were made using RACE. TCRdb lists the instrument as NextSeq 500. The public reads were reprocessed in TCRdb via fastp at Q25 and MiXCR, keeping in-frame beta chains. Entries that share a CDR3 protein sequence are merged under the most common genes and DNA. For this sample there are 95,000 to 150,000 distinct CDR3 sequences; 12% to 15% appear just once. The top ten hold around 0.99% of the sample. Sequencing was performed on whole blood, taken in connection with sensitization to the hapten diphenylcyclopropenone (DPC). The source is a man younger than 30 with alopecia areata. Some clones in this sample may be carry-over from other donors' samples.

The rearrangement links TRBV6-5 to TRBJ1-1; no firm D call. Trimming left V 6 bases short and J 1 base short, with 12 bases between. The CDR3 sequence is 14 residues long. Germline-derived CDR1 and CDR2 are MNHEY and SVGAGI. The CDR3 is CASSYAGENTEAFF. The DNA of the CDR3 is TGTGCCAGCAGCTACGCTGGGGAGAACACTGAAGCTTTCTTT.

The chain recombines TRBV4-1 with TRBJ2-7; no reliable D call. V was clipped by 3 bases and J by 2 bases, with 11 bases between them. This CDR3 is built from 14 residues. CDR1 is MGHRA and CDR2 is YSYEKL in the germline V gene. The CDR3 protein is CASSQAWGTYEQYF. The DNA of the CDR3 is TGCGCCAGCAGCCAGGCTTGGGGAACCTACGAGCAGTACTTC.

In this sample, this clonotype turned up a few times. The chain is built from TRBV29-1 and TRBJ2-1; weak D call: TRBD1 (6 bases). The ends were cut back, 7 bases at V and 4 bases at J, with 23 bases in the middle. Germline loops: CDR1 SQVTM, CDR2 ANQGSEA. CDR3 length: 16 residues. The CDR3 sequence: CSAGAGDAPAYNEQFF. The CDR3 region has the DNA TGCAGCGCCGGGGCAGGGGATGCACCAGCTTACAATGAGCAGTTCTTC.